This TCR beta chain was found in a study of blood T cell repertoires in COVID-19. The wider study: Acute and convalescent COVID-19 samples came from the United States, Italy and Spain. T cells, B-cell-depleted T cells, or PBMCs provided the cDNA or gDNA that served as material.

Generated by immunoSEQ multiplex PCR, the TCRdb table keeps only in-frame clones and is missing some. Counted here are approximately 260,000 clones, around four fifths occurring once; the ten biggest clones make up 4.1%. The participants were between about 18 and 95 years old and came from roughly 25 US areas. This clone was seen a single time. Germline lookup yields CDR1 SGHRS and CDR2 YFSETQ. The CDR3 has 16 residues. Sequencing was carried out using PBMCs or T cells enriched from blood (not recorded which). The sequence came from a man aged 25-45 years with acute COVID-19. The rearrangement uses TRBV5-1 and TRBJ2-7; 11 bases are a match to TRBD1. In DNA, the CDR3 is TGTGCCAGCAACTTTACGGGACAGGGGGGTTCCTACGAGCAGTACGTC. Translation gives CASNFTGQGGSYEQYV.